The rows below give T cell receptor beta chains drawn from one sample of a study of cytomegalovirus exposure and HLA in healthy donors. The data were produced by immunoSEQ multiplex PCR, yet TCRdb's version contains in-frame clones alone and is incomplete. Seen here are around 130,000 clones, about 80% observed once, and the top ten hold roughly 2.5%. Sequenced input: PBMCs. The origin of the receptors is a man aged 30-40 years in good health and CMV-seronegative. Both conserved end residues are part of each CDR3. Fields, in order: V gene, CDR3 protein.

TRBV27	CASSFATMTSRRDTDTQYF
TRBV30	CAWSGGADQPQHF
TRBV5-8	CASRKDREPYYEQYF
TRBV10-3	CAISSWASERVTEAFF
TRBV19	CASSKLGGELFF
TRBV4-2	CASSQDVGRGFYGYTF
TRBV7-6	CASKPGRQETQYF
TRBV6-5	CASSYSARTEAFF
TRBV27	CASSWGTSGSYNEQFF
TRBV7-2	CASSFRGTDTQYF
TRBV4-1	CASSQGRATDTQYF
TRBV2	CASSEASGNSYEQYF
TRBV15	CATSRAGEFRDTQYF
TRBV5-1	CASSLVRTGRSRGSYEQYF
TRBV9	CASSPRQDAIETQYF
TRBV18	CASSRDMFTDTQYF
TRBV4-1	CASSQVVDSSYEQYF
TRBV2	CASRARGSPEAFF
TRBV6-6	CASTPGGQDNEKLFF
TRBV5-4	CASSLGLAGIYNEQFF
TRBV5-1	CASSRTSTDTQYF
TRBV27	CASLGTSGSDEQYF
TRBV6-1	CASSERTSGRAWNEQYF
TRBV29-1	CSVGGGLNTEAFF
TRBV11-3	CASSHGDLNEQFF
TRBV6-5	CASSPGGGLNQPQHF
TRBV28	CASSLSSPAGPSYNEQFF
TRBV11-3	CASSLGLADTGELFF
TRBV10-2	CASSGDRYNQPQHF